These 25 T cell receptor beta chains share one sample of origin, sequenced in a study of T cell responses to AZD1222 COVID-19 vaccine. Repertoires were generated with immunoSEQ multiplex PCR, while TCRdb's copy carries only in-frame clones and drops some. The sample shows fewer than 85,000 clones, 90% of them seen only once. The specimen comprised peripheral blood, sampled on day 0 of AZD1222 vaccination. All receptors come from an adult in good health.

This chain links TRBV24-1 with TRBJ2-3; 8 bases agree with TRBD2. Germline V gene sequence: CDR1 KGHDR, CDR2 SFDVKD. CDR3 length equals 14 residues. V lost 5 bases to trimming and J lost 1 base; unmatched junction nucleotides: 1. The CDR3 nucleotides read TGTGCCACCAGTGGGCGGGAGGGCACAGATACGCAGTATTTT. Residues: CATSGREGTDTQYF.

This clone was detected only once. The chain carries TRBV18 and TRBJ2-2, with a possible D match to TRBD2 (6 bases). The V end was cut by 6 bases, the J end by 6 bases, with 20 bases between. Per germline, CDR1 KGHSH and CDR2 LQKENI. The CDR3 has 16 amino acids. The CDR3 region has the DNA TGTGCCAGCTCCCCGGAGGGGAGTTCAAGGGCCGGGGAGCTGTTTTTT. Amino acid sequence: CASSPEGSSRAGELFF.

The rearrangement uses TRBV15 and TRBJ2-7, with D possibly being TRBD2 (6 bases). This CDR3 is 14 amino acids long. CDR1 is LNHNV, CDR2 YYDKDF, per germline (reference sequence). V gave up 0 bases and J gave up 0 bases, with 6 bases separating them. This CDR3 reads CATSREGGSYEQYF. CDR3 DNA: TGTGCCACCAGCAGAGAGGGGGGCTCCTACGAGCAGTACTTC.

The J gene is TRBJ2-1, the V gene TRBV7-3; D is unresolved. The V end was cut by 6 bases, the J end by 0 bases, with 12 bases between. CDR3 length: 15 amino acids. CDR1 is SGHTA, CDR2 FQGTGA, per germline. The CDR3 sequence is CASSLDVGSYNEQFF. Here the CDR3 DNA reads TGTGCCAGCAGTTTAGACGTGGGCTCCTACAATGAGCAGTTCTTC.

The chain uses TRBV19 and TRBJ1-2, with D possibly matching TRBD1 (6 bases). Germline CDR1 reads LNHDA; CDR2 reads SQIVND (reference sequence). There are 17 residues in the CDR3. Trimming took off 0 bases at V and 5 bases at J, with 19 bases between the two ends. The CDR3 region is CASSIDAWDNEQYGYTF. The CDR3 DNA sequence: TGTGCCAGTAGTATAGACGCCTGGGACAACGAACAATATGGCTACACCTTC.

This rearrangement joins TRBV11-2 to TRBJ1-6; no clear D gene. V was clipped by 0 bases and J by 6 bases, with 3 bases between them. Germline-derived CDR1 and CDR2 are SGHAT and FQNNGV. The CDR3 consists of 13 residues. The CDR3 DNA reads as TGTGCCAGCAGCTTAGACGGTAATTCACCCCTCCACTTT. This translates into CASSLDGNSPLHF. The whole variable domain, remainder taken from reference TRBV11-2 and TRBJ1-6, is EAGVAQSPRYKIIEKRQSVAFWCNPISGHATLYWYQQILGQGPKLLIQFQNNGVVDDSQLPKDRFSAERLKGVDSTLKIQPAKLEDSAVYLCASSLDGNSPLHFGNGTRLTVT.

V gene TRBV11-3 combines with J gene TRBJ1-1; a possible D gene is TRBD1 (5 bases). The CDR3 loop spans 14 amino acids. Germline assignment: CDR1 SGHNT and CDR2 YENEEA. The V and J ends lost 3 bases and 0 bases respectively, with 8 bases between them. The CDR3 here is CASSLGPLNTEAFF. The CDR3 nucleotides read TGTGCCAGCAGCTTGGGACCCCTGAACACTGAAGCTTTCTTT. Filled out from reference TRBV11-3 and TRBJ1-1, the complete variable domain reads EAGVVQSPRYKIIEKKQPVAFWCNPISGHNTLYWYLQNLGQGPELLIRYENEEAVDDSQLPKDRFSAERLKGVDSTLKIQPAELGDSAVYLCASSLGPLNTEAFFGQGTRLTVV.

V is TRBV10-3 and J is TRBJ2-1, with 15 bases lining up with TRBD2. Losses at the gene ends were 3 bases for V and 9 bases for J; bases not matched to a gene: 6. The CDR3 length is 16 residues. Germline lookup yields CDR1 ENHRY and CDR2 SYGVKD. In DNA, the CDR3 is TGTGCCATCAGTGATGGACTAGCGGGAGGGCATCGTGAGCAGTTCTTC. Its protein is CAISDGLAGGHREQFF.

This chain joins TRBV9 and TRBJ2-7; 8 bases align to TRBD2. This CDR3 comprises 15 residues. CDR1 and CDR2 (germline): SGDLS, YYNGEE. J was trimmed by 5 bases and V by 3 bases; bases with no gene match: 10. This chain's CDR3 is CASSATGTSPNEQYF. CDR3 sequence (DNA): TGTGCCAGCAGCGCCACCGGGACTAGTCCCAACGAGCAGTACTTC.

This chain connects TRBV11-3 to TRBJ1-5; 7 positions match TRBD1. CDR1 SGHNT and CDR2 YENEEA come from the germline V gene. The CDR3 has 18 amino acids. V trimming: 2 bases; J trimming: 6 bases; junction bases outside the gene matches: 16. The chain's CDR3 is CASSLCKVEGAFFQPQHF. The CDR3 DNA sequence: TGTGCCAGCAGCTTATGTAAGGTGGAGGGGGCCTTTTTTCAGCCCCAGCATTTT.

The chain recombines TRBV7-6 with TRBJ2-7; tentative D call: TRBD2 (5 bases). The CDR3 is 16 amino acids. Trimming stripped 0 bases from V and 7 bases from J, with 19 bases between. The germline V gene encodes CDR1 SGHVS and CDR2 FNYEAQ. Written as DNA, the CDR3 is TGTGCCAGCAGCTTAGCTAACGGGATTGTTACGCGGGAGCAGTACTTC. This translates into CASSLANGIVTREQYF. The full variable domain, with the rest looked up from reference TRBV7-6 and TRBJ2-7, is GAGVSQSPRYKVTKRGQDVALRCDPISGHVSLYWYRQALGQGPEFLTYFNYEAQQDKSGLPNDRFSAERPEGSISTLTIQRTEQRDSAMYRCASSLANGIVTREQYFGPGTRLTVT.

V is TRBV5-4 and J is TRBJ1-2; D remains unclear. This CDR3 spans 13 amino acids. The germline CDR1 and CDR2 sequences are SGHNT and YYREEE (reference sequence). V lost 0 bases, J lost 1 base, and 4 bases lay in between. The chain's CDR3 is CASSLEGNYGYTF. Written as DNA, the CDR3 is TGTGCCAGCAGCTTGGAAGGTAACTATGGCTACACCTTC.

The J gene is TRBJ2-7, the V gene TRBV9; maybe TRBD2 (5 bases). This CDR3 has 15 amino acids. The germline gives CDR1 SGDLS, CDR2 YYNGEE. V lost 0 bases and J 0 bases, leaving 10 bases between the germline ends. The CDR3 protein is CASSVGTGSSYEQYF. The CDR3 region has the DNA TGTGCCAGCAGCGTAGGGACGGGAAGCTCCTACGAGCAGTACTTC.

V gene TRBV3-1 (or the pseudogene TRBV3-2) combines with J gene TRBJ1-6, with D tentatively TRBD1 (5 bases). Germline V gives CDR1 LGHDT, CDR2 YNNKEL (reference sequence). V was clipped by 4 bases and J by 9 bases, with 13 bases between them. The CDR3 covers 14 residues. The CDR3 spells CASSRAGRGSPLHF. CDR3 coding DNA: TGTGCCAGCAGCCGAGCAGGGAGGGGTTCACCCCTCCACTTT.

The count of this clone is one. V and J are TRBV29-1 and TRBJ2-1; the match to TRBD2 covers 10 bases. Germline V CDR1 and CDR2: SQVTM, ANQGSEA. Losses at the gene ends were 3 bases for V and 4 bases for J; bases not matched to a gene: 3. This CDR3 is built from 14 residues. CDR3 sequence (DNA): TGCAGCGTTGATAGGACTAGCGGTTACAATGAGCAGTTCTTC. Protein product: CSVDRTSGYNEQFF.

The V and J genes are TRBV30 and TRBJ1-1, with TRBD1 as a possible D gene (5 bases). V was pared by 5 bases and J by 4 bases, with 14 bases between. Germline CDR1 is GTSNPN and CDR2 is SVGIG (reference sequence). The CDR3 consists of 13 residues. Here the CDR3 DNA reads TGTGCCTGGGAAGAAGACAGAGCCACTGAAGCTTTCTTT. Encoded protein: CAWEEDRATEAFF.

J is TRBJ2-5 and V is TRBV16; possibly TRBD1 or TRBD2 for D (5 bases each). The V gene lost 0 bases and the J gene lost 4 bases, with 9 bases spanning the gap. Germline V CDR1 and CDR2: KGHSY, FQNENV. The CDR3 runs 14 residues. The CDR3 sequence: CASSQSGERETQYF. In DNA form, the CDR3 reads TGTGCCAGCAGCCAATCGGGGGAAAGAGAGACCCAGTACTTC.

V gene TRBV2 combines with J gene TRBJ2-7, with 10 nucleotides matching TRBD1. Germline V gives CDR1 SNHLY, CDR2 FYNNEI. V lost 4 bases to trimming and J lost 11 bases; unmatched junction nucleotides: 2. This CDR3 is 11 amino acids long. CDR3 sequence reads: CASSGQGAEYF. CDR3 nucleotide sequence: TGTGCCAGCAGTGGACAGGGGGCGGAGTACTTC.

V and J are TRBV5-4 and TRBJ1-2, with D unclear. This CDR3 comprises 14 residues. Germline CDR1 SGHNT, CDR2 YYREEE (reference sequence). The V end was cut by 1 base, the J end by 1 base, with 8 bases between. The CDR3 bases are TGTGCCAGCAGCTTGATGTCGGTTAACTATGGCTACACCTTC. This encodes CASSLMSVNYGYTF. The full variable domain, rest sourced from reference TRBV5-4 and TRBJ1-2, is ETGVTQSPTHLIKTRGQQVTLRCSSQSGHNTVSWYQQALGQGPQFIFQYYREEENGRGNFPPRFSGLQFPNYSSELNVNALELDDSALYLCASSLMSVNYGYTFGSGTRLTVV.

The chain is built from TRBV11-2 and TRBJ1-3; D gene unclear. Germline V CDR1 and CDR2: SGHAT, FQNNGV. This CDR3 region has 14 residues. V was clipped by 0 bases and J by 5 bases, with 8 bases between them. CDR3 residues: CASSLDITRNTIYF. CDR3 nucleotide sequence: TGTGCCAGCAGCTTAGATATAACCCGAAACACCATATATTTT.

The V call is TRBV10-3, the J call TRBJ1-2; D might be TRBD1 (5 bases). The CDR3 loop spans 14 amino acids. The V gene's germline CDR1 is ENHRY and CDR2 SYGVKD. V shed 5 bases and J shed 4 bases, with 14 bases lying between them. The CDR3 is CAISPGPRGYGYTF. CDR3 nucleotide sequence: TGTGCCATCAGTCCGGGCCCGAGGGGCTATGGCTACACCTTC.

The J gene is TRBJ2-1, the V gene TRBV7-9, with D unresolved. CDR1 and CDR2 (germline): SEHNR, FQNEAQ (reference sequence). CDR3 length equals 13 residues. V was trimmed by 4 bases and J by 10 bases, leaving 14 bases between them. The DNA for the CDR3 is TGTGCCAGCAGCTCAATGCGTCCCGGGGAGCAGTTCTTC. This codes for CASSSMRPGEQFF.

This rearrangement joins TRBV3-1 (or the pseudogene TRBV3-2) to TRBJ1-1; the match to TRBD1 covers 7 bases. This CDR3 has 16 amino acids. Germline loops: CDR1 LGHDT, CDR2 YNNKEL (reference sequence). The ends lost 2 bases at V and 1 base at J; junction bases unmatched: 7. CDR3 bases: TGTGCCAGCAGCCAACTCCGACAGGGTGGGAACACTGAAGCTTTCTTT. Its translation is CASSQLRQGGNTEAFF.

This clone was found once. The rearrangement links TRBV12-3 or TRBV12-4 to TRBJ1-1; D is uncertain. This CDR3 has 13 amino acids. Trimming removed 4 bases at V and 1 base at J, with 7 bases between. CDR3 DNA: TGTGCCAGCAGTTCCACAAGGAACACTGAAGCTTTCTTT. This sequence encodes CASSSTRNTEAFF.

The chain employs TRBV6-2 or TRBV6-3 and TRBJ2-3; 13 positions agree with TRBD2. The germline gives CDR1 MNHEY, CDR2 SVGEGT. Trimming cost V 4 bases and J 4 bases; bases outside gene matches: 5. CDR3 length: 16 amino acids. The CDR3 coding sequence is TGTGCCAGCAGTTCCCATACTAGCGGGAGGGCAGATACGCAGTATTTT. Protein: CASSSHTSGRADTQYF.